This entry lists 27 T cell receptor beta chains sequenced from one sample in a study of T cell responses to AZD1222 COVID-19 vaccine. Data came from immunoSEQ multiplex PCR; TCRdb stores just in-frame clones and leaves some out. In the table there are around 150,000 clones, 92% of which are singletons. Source: peripheral blood, taken 28 days after the second AZD1222 dose. These receptors came from an adult who received the AZD1222 COVID-19 vaccine.

V usage is TRBV30 and J usage is TRBJ2-3, with 13 positions matching TRBD2. Germline CDR1 GTSNPN, CDR2 SVGIG (reference sequence). The length of the CDR3 is 14 residues. V lost 2 bases to trimming and J lost 6 bases; unmatched junction nucleotides: 2. As DNA, the CDR3 is TGTGCCTGGAGTTCGACTAGCGGGGGGGATACGCAGTATTTT. Translation gives CAWSSTSGGDTQYF.

The chain carries TRBV2 and TRBJ2-1, with 11 bases that match TRBD2. The CDR3 has 14 residues. The germline gives CDR1 SNHLY, CDR2 FYNNEI. Trimming at V came to 11 bases and at J to 6 bases, leaving 9 bases not matched to a gene. The CDR3 coding sequence is TGTGCCGGCTCGACTAGCGGGATCGGCAATGAGCAGTTCTTC. Translation: CAGSTSGIGNEQFF.

The gene calls are TRBV19 and TRBJ2-3, with TRBD2 matching over 8 bases. CDR3 length: 16 residues. Germline loops: CDR1 LNHDA, CDR2 SQIVND (reference sequence). The V segment lost 5 bases and the J segment 0 bases; nucleotides outside the gene matches: 7. The CDR3: CASSSIAGTSTDTQYF. The CDR3 DNA reads as TGTGCCAGTAGTTCCATAGCGGGAACTAGCACAGATACGCAGTATTTT.

This chain connects TRBV5-1 to TRBJ1-2; no firm D call. Trimming left V 0 bases short and J 8 bases short, with 8 bases between. CDR1 SGHRS and CDR2 YFSETQ come from the germline V gene. This CDR3 has 12 amino acids. CDR3 region: CASSLAGEGYTF. CDR3 coding DNA: TGCGCCAGCAGCTTGGCGGGAGAAGGCTACACCTTC.

This chain uses TRBV7-9 with TRBJ1-1; D call uncertain. Germline CDR1 is SEHNR and CDR2 is FQNEAQ (reference sequence). This CDR3 has 16 amino acids. Trimming removed 4 bases from V and 1 base from J, with 16 bases in between. CDR3 DNA: TGTGCCAGCAGCTCGAAATCATACGACCCGAACACTGAAGCTTTCTTT. Protein: CASSSKSYDPNTEAFF.

V is TRBV27 and J is TRBJ2-7; TRBD1 is a possible D gene (6 bases). This CDR3 is 14 amino acids long. The V end was cut by 3 bases, the J end by 0 bases, with 9 bases between. Germline V CDR1 and CDR2: MNHEY, SMNVEV (reference sequence). CDR3 sequence (DNA): TGTGCCAGCAGTTTCGGGACACTCTCCTACGAGCAGTACTTC. Its protein is CASSFGTLSYEQYF.

The J gene is TRBJ1-1, the V gene TRBV3-1 (or the pseudogene TRBV3-2); no clear D gene. Trimming shortened V by 8 bases and J by 2 bases, and 21 bases separated the two germline ends. This CDR3 has 16 amino acids. Germline values: CDR1 LGHDT, CDR2 YNNKEL (reference sequence). CDR3 coding DNA: TGTGCCAGCGGGAAAGGTACACGCTATTATAACACTGAAGCTTTCTTT. Amino acids: CASGKGTRYYNTEAFF.

The J gene is TRBJ2-1, the V gene TRBV11-3, with TRBD2 as a possible D gene (6 bases). V was shortened by 1 base and J by 10 bases, with 11 bases between the two germline ends. CDR1 and CDR2 (germline): SGHNT, YENEEA. The CDR3 is made up of 13 amino acids. DNA for the CDR3: TGTGCCAGCAGCTTAGGGGCGGGGCGGGAGCAGTTCTTC. Translation gives CASSLGAGREQFF.

This rearrangement joins TRBV10-3 to TRBJ1-5; perhaps TRBD1 as D (6 bases). The CDR3 totals 18 residues. Germline V gives CDR1 ENHRY, CDR2 SYGVKD. Trimming took off 2 bases at V and 2 bases at J, with 19 bases between the two ends. The CDR3 spells CAISEKGAGELGNQPQHF. Written as DNA, the CDR3 is TGTGCCATCAGTGAGAAGGGTGCAGGGGAGTTGGGCAATCAGCCCCAGCATTTT.

The chain employs TRBV14 and TRBJ2-7; 9 bases are a match to TRBD1. Trimming took 3 bases from V and 1 from J; bases not matched to a gene: 1. Germline CDR1 and CDR2: SGHDN and FVKESK. CDR3 length: 14 amino acids. The CDR3 nucleotides are TGTGCCAGCAGCCAGGGACAGGGTTCCTACGAGCAGTACTTC. Its protein is CASSQGQGSYEQYF.

The chain has TRBV5-1 and TRBJ2-3; D could derive from TRBD1 or TRBD2 (5 bases each). Trimming took 4 bases from V and 4 from J, leaving 16 bases between them. CDR1 is SGHRS, CDR2 YFSETQ, per germline. This CDR3 region has 15 residues. For the CDR3, the DNA is TGCGCCAGCAGCCCAGGGACGGAATCTTCAGATACGCAGTATTTT. Translating it yields CASSPGTESSDTQYF.

This clone was seen just once. The chain links TRBV5-1 to TRBJ2-7, with a weak D call TRBD2 (6 bases). This CDR3 is built from 15 residues. The germline CDR1 and CDR2 sequences are SGHRS and YFSETQ. V was cut by 4 bases and J by 2 bases, with 16 bases left in between. The CDR3 protein is CASSSRLGPPYEQYF. For the CDR3, the DNA is TGCGCCAGCAGCAGCCGACTAGGACCTCCCTACGAGCAGTACTTC.

This chain's CDR3 is CASSLGPGTSGNTIYF. The CDR3 DNA sequence: TGCGCCAGCAGCTTGGGTCCTGGGACCTCTGGAAACACCATATATTTT. The genes are TRBV5-1 and TRBJ1-3; a possible D gene is TRBD1 (5 bases). The CDR3 runs to 16 residues. The germline CDR1 and CDR2 sequences are SGHRS and YFSETQ. V was trimmed by 0 bases and J by 0 bases, leaving 10 bases between them.

The chain is built from TRBV20-1 and TRBJ1-4, with D uncertain. Deletions cut 5 bases from V and 7 bases from J, with 8 bases between. The CDR3 runs to 11 residues. Germline V lookup: CDR1 DFQATT, CDR2 SNEGSKA (reference sequence). The CDR3 DNA reads as TGCAGTGCTCCGCGGGCTGAAAAACTGTTTTTT. This codes for CSAPRAEKLFF.

The DNA of the CDR3 is TGTGCCAGCAGCCAAGTAGGGGGATCACCCCTCCACTTT. The encoded protein is CASSQVGGSPLHF. The V call is TRBV14, the J call TRBJ1-6; TRBD1 is a possible D gene (6 bases). V was shortened by 1 base and J by 10 bases, with 8 bases between the two germline ends. Germline V gives CDR1 SGHDN, CDR2 FVKESK. This CDR3 is 13 amino acids long.

The chain combines TRBV2 with TRBJ2-1, with D perhaps matching TRBD2 (5 bases). V was pared by 8 bases and J by 4 bases, with 6 bases between. Germline assignment: CDR1 SNHLY and CDR2 FYNNEI. CDR3 size: 11 residues. The CDR3, as DNA: TGTGCCAGCGGGAGTTACAATGAGCAGTTCTTC. The encoded protein is CASGSYNEQFF. The full variable domain, its missing parts supplied by reference TRBV2 and TRBJ2-1, is EPEVTQTPSHQVTQMGQEVILRCVPISNHLYFYWYRQILGQKVEFLVSFYNNEISEKSEIFDDQFSVERPDGSNFTLKIRSTKLEDSAMYFCASGSYNEQFFGPGTRLTVL.

This rearrangement joins TRBV23-1 to TRBJ2-2; 7 bases map to TRBD1. TRBV23-1 qualifies as an ORF whose function is uncertain. This CDR3 spans 17 amino acids. Trimming at V came to 2 bases and at J to 7 bases, leaving 13 bases not matched to a gene. CDR3 loop: CASSQAGTAPCGGELFF. DNA of the CDR3: TGCGCCAGCAGTCAAGCCGGGACAGCGCCCTGTGGCGGGGAGCTGTTTTTT.

This rearrangement joins TRBV19 to TRBJ2-1; 14 bases map to TRBD2. Germline loops: CDR1 LNHDA, CDR2 SQIVND (reference sequence). The J segment lost 6 bases and the V segment lost 3 bases, leaving 10 bases of the junction unmatched. The CDR3 sequence is 18 residues long. The CDR3 region is CASSMGGWGLAGVNEQFF. DNA for the CDR3: TGTGCCAGTAGTATGGGGGGATGGGGACTAGCGGGAGTCAATGAGCAGTTCTTC.

This rearrangement joins TRBV29-1 to TRBJ1-2; possibly TRBD1 for D (5 bases). The germline gives CDR1 SQVTM, CDR2 ANQGSEA. The CDR3 contains 17 residues. Trimming cost V 8 bases and J 2 bases, with 27 bases left between them. The CDR3 loop is CSLPYDFRGGANYGYTF. The CDR3 DNA reads as TGCAGCCTACCATACGATTTTCGGGGGGGAGCGAACTATGGCTACACCTTC. The complete variable domain, with remaining parts taken from reference TRBV29-1 and TRBJ1-2, reads SAVISQKPSRDICQRGTSLTIQCQVDSQVTMMFWYRQQPGQSLTLIATANQGSEATYESGFVIDKFPISRPNLTFSTLTVSNMSPEDSSIYLCSLPYDFRGGANYGYTFGSGTRLTVV.

This clone was seen a few times. This chain connects TRBV7-6 to TRBJ2-7; unclear D gene. This CDR3 contains 15 residues. Germline lookup yields CDR1 SGHVS and CDR2 FNYEAQ. V gave up 5 bases and J gave up 2 bases, with 16 bases separating them. The CDR3 coding sequence is TGTGCCAGCAGCGAACTGCCGGGCCTAACCTACGAGCAGTACTTC. Its translation is CASSELPGLTYEQYF.

The rearrangement links TRBV3-1 (or the pseudogene TRBV3-2) to TRBJ2-7; TRBD2 matches 8 bases. Trimming removed 5 bases from V and 7 bases from J; junction bases left unmatched: 7. The CDR3 contains 13 residues. Germline-derived CDR1 and CDR2 are LGHDT and YNNKEL (reference sequence). As DNA, the CDR3 is TGTGCCAGCAGCGGGCGGGAGGTGGGTGAGCAGTACTTC. The encoded protein is CASSGREVGEQYF.

The CDR3 here is CASGPSTDTQYF. As DNA, the CDR3 is TGTGCCAGCGGCCCTAGCACAGATACGCAGTATTTT. The chain couples TRBV7-9 to TRBJ2-3, with D uncertain. Germline V gene sequence: CDR1 SEHNR, CDR2 FQNEAQ (reference sequence). V was pared by 8 bases and J by 0 bases, with 6 bases between. The CDR3 contains 12 residues.

The V and J genes are TRBV27 and TRBJ2-1, with no clear D. CDR1 is MNHEY, CDR2 SMNVEV, per germline (reference sequence). Trimming pared 0 bases from V and 4 bases from J, leaving 19 bases between. The CDR3 is 18 amino acids. The CDR3 region has the DNA TGTGCCAGCAGTTTATCGATCCTAGACCCTACCCAGTACAATGAGCAGTTCTTC. It specifies CASSLSILDPTQYNEQFF.

CDR3: CAWSLRVTGRLEQYF. CDR3 coding DNA: TGTGCCTGGAGTTTAAGAGTGACAGGGAGGCTGGAGCAGTACTTC. The chain links TRBV30 to TRBJ2-7; D perhaps matches TRBD1 (7 bases). The germline CDR1 and CDR2 sequences are GTSNPN and SVGIG (reference sequence). V lost 2 bases to trimming and J lost 7 bases, with 21 bases between them. CDR3 size: 15 residues.

This chain connects TRBV2 to TRBJ2-2; 11 positions match TRBD2. V lost 5 bases and J lost 7; bases outside the gene matches: 9. This CDR3 spans 16 amino acids. CDR1 SNHLY and CDR2 FYNNEI come from the germline V gene. The CDR3, as DNA: TGTGCCAGCAGTCCTTATAGCGGGAGGGGTGGCGGGGAGCTGTTTTTT. Its protein is CASSPYSGRGGGELFF.

The genes are TRBV7-2 and TRBJ2-7; 11 bases map to TRBD2. V dropped 2 bases and J dropped 5; count of bases not matched to a gene: 5. CDR3 length equals 15 residues. The germline V gene encodes CDR1 SGHTA and CDR2 FQGNSA. The CDR3 sequence is CASSLKGLAGHEQYF. The CDR3 region has the DNA TGTGCCAGCAGCTTAAAAGGACTAGCGGGTCACGAGCAGTACTTC.

This rearrangement joins TRBV10-3 to TRBJ2-7; the match to TRBD1 covers 10 bases. The CDR3 has 15 amino acids. V trimming: 3 bases; J trimming: 2 bases; junction bases outside the gene matches: 4. Germline V CDR1 and CDR2: ENHRY, SYGVKD. CDR3 sequence (DNA): TGTGCCATCAGTGACGAGACAGGGGGCACCTACGAGCAGTACTTC. Translated: CAISDETGGTYEQYF.